This record covers a single TCR beta chain. This sample stems from a study of blood T cell repertoires in COVID-19. This CDR3 is built from 10 residues. V lost 8 bases and J lost 6, with 6 bases in between. In the original processing: For nucleated cells, counts were estimated from reference gene primer amplification. Repertoires were generated with immunoSEQ multiplex PCR, while TCRdb's copy carries only in-frame clones and drops some. V, J and clone size are those of that table, while D and trimming were read from the DNA. The table includes about 270,000 clones, approximately 84% detected once. It was during active infection that Seattle patients were enrolled and then longitudinally followed.

The chain recombines TRBV12-3 or TRBV12-4 with TRBJ2-3, with D maybe TRBD1 (5 bases). The sample was peripheral blood. The TCR sequence derives from a human donor with COVID-19, enrolled during active disease. The donor label of this sample is uncertain. The CDR3 nucleotides are TGTGCCAGCGGGGCCGATACGCAGTATTTT. Encoded protein: CASGADTQYF.